A single sample gave rise to the 2 T cell receptor beta chains below, sequenced in a study of beta chain features in type 1 diabetes. Expressed TCRB transcripts were sequenced because the entire RNA isolate underwent reverse transcription. Libraries were prepared by immunoSEQ multiplex PCR; TCRdb keeps only in-frame clonotypes and omits some of them. The table lists 250,000 to 350,000 clones, about 15% of them singletons. The sequencing input was central memory CD4+ T cells from blood. These TCRs come from a man under 40 in good health.

This clone was detected a few times. The chain has TRBV11-2 and TRBJ1-1; TRBD1 agrees at 11 bases. This CDR3 is built from 13 residues. The trim removed 8 bases at V and 4 bases at J, leaving 3 bases unmatched. Germline values: CDR1 SGHAT, CDR2 FQNNGV. DNA of the CDR3: TGTGCCAGCGGACAGGGGGCTGGCACTGAAGCTTTCTTT. Amino acids: CASGQGAGTEAFF.

V and J are TRBV9 and TRBJ1-6, with a tentative D call TRBD1 (6 bases). Germline loops: CDR1 SGDLS, CDR2 YYNGEE. The CDR3 extends over 15 amino acids. V was shortened by 4 bases and J by 6 bases, with 14 bases between the two germline ends. The CDR3 protein is CASSTEARGNSPLHF. The CDR3 coding sequence is TGTGCCAGCAGCACAGAGGCCAGGGGTAATTCACCCCTCCACTTT.